This T cell receptor (beta chain) was found in a study of cytomegalovirus exposure and HLA in healthy donors (dated 2017 in TCRdb). A note on the overall study: An earlier analysis of several hundred of the donors reported under 300 Gb of sequence data and approximately 120 million unique TCR beta sequences obtained from around 170 million T cells. An early release that covered about 640 HLA-typed donors contained approximately 320 gigabases of sequencing data and tens of millions of unique TCR sequences. The genetic ancestry cluster associated with self-reported Caucasian donors included roughly four fifths of the approximately 410 genotyped donors. The study aimed to test whether cataloging public T cell receptors could reveal signatures of past pathogen exposure. The study profiled the T cell repertoires of 666 subjects by immunosequencing and related them to cytomegalovirus serostatus. Besides the first cohort of 666 subjects, a separate validation cohort made up of 120 different subjects was used. High-throughput TCR immunosequencing, statistical association of individual TCRs with disease status, and machine learning were combined to predict cytomegalovirus infection status. A later analysis re-examined previously published TCR beta repertoires from just over 650 donors and added high-resolution HLA genotyping to investigate patterns of TCR occurrence. Rather than drawing on any new phenotypic data, the later analysis identified candidate immune exposures from TCR beta sequences and the way those sequences occurred across donors. An earlier analysis of 587 of the donors used high-throughput TCR beta sequencing to judge whether each TCR beta V gene segment behaved as functional or pseudogenic. Donor age, sex, ethnicity and CMV serostatus were compiled alongside the repertoire data. In a later genetic analysis, genome-wide SNP genotypes for about 55% of the roughly 700 donors were used, and that subset was treated as a discovery cohort. Every discovery cohort repertoire had been produced on one sequencing platform. HLA typing covered class I and class II loci at four-digit resolution. Typing coverage varied by locus: about 620-630 donors for A, B, C, DRB1 and DQB1; under 550 for DQA1; about 570 for DPA1; approximately 470 for DPB1. Because of strong linkage in the cohort, a few DR-DQ haplotypes were treated as single units for association and clustering. On average, around 200,000 unique TCR beta nucleotide sequences were sequenced per donor among 350 to 400 genotyped donors of the cohort, with 15% to 20% of those sequences being non-productive.

The cohort comprised hundreds of healthy bone marrow donors. All cohort members were sampled while nominally healthy, although unrecorded immune exposures were likely present. The donor was CMV seronegative and was included in the group of a few hundred seronegative cohort members. Each donor provided a peripheral blood sample, and peripheral blood mononuclear cells were used for TCR beta sequencing. Genomic DNA was extracted from the blood cell samples with the Qiagen DNeasy Blood Extraction Kit. The method was the immunoSEQ multiplex PCR assay. For the multiplex PCR, a mixture combining 60 forward primers for TCR Vbeta segments and 13 reverse primers for TCR Jbeta segments was used. A multiplex PCR assay on genomic DNA amplified the CDR3 region of rearranged TCR beta genes. Amplified TCR beta libraries were sequenced as 87-base-pair reads on the Illumina HiSeq System. The study's processing was this. In a later analysis, some 80 million unique TCR beta chains were counted across the roughly 610 repertoires, and roughly 10 million of these chains were shared by at least two donors. Raw reads were error-corrected and collapsed into unique sequences with a nearest-neighbor algorithm that merged closely related sequences to remove PCR and sequencing errors. Alignment of CDR3 sequences to IMGT reference sequences was used to assign V, D and J gene segments. For a sequence to be retained, a match of at least six nucleotides to both a V gene segment and a J gene segment was required. Rearrangements were classified as productive when the CDR3 lacked stop codons and remained in frame with V and J, and all other rearrangements were classified as non-productive. CDR3 was defined according to IMGT convention as the region running from the second conserved V-encoded cysteine to the conserved J-encoded phenylalanine. Sequences without an unambiguous match to a single V gene segment were excluded from the earlier analysis of approximately 600 of the donors. In an earlier analysis of almost 600 of the donors, a V segment was called functional when productive rearrangements were above 56.7%, and segregating when the standard deviation between donors exceeded 5%. A statistical classification framework was developed to diagnose cytomegalovirus status using the catalog of TCR beta chain sequences. A later analysis assigned V and J genes by comparing TCR nucleotide sequences with IMGT/GENE-DB human TR gene sequences. The TCRdist pipeline was used in a later analysis to assign CDR3 sequences and most-parsimonious VDJ recombination scenarios. In a later analysis, each TCR beta chain was defined by its CDR3 amino acid sequence together with its V-gene family, and reads lacking a unique V-gene family were excluded. In a later analysis, nearly 600 highly shared, low-generation-probability nucleotide sequences were removed to address suspected cross-contamination and a sequencing artifact. In a later analysis, a clonal expansion index for each public chain was calculated from normalized within-repertoire ranks of inferred template counts. A later analysis computed generation probabilities with a VDJ recombination model fitted to out-of-frame rearrangements, and checked the results against IGoR. A later analysis scored TCR-TCR, TCR-HLA and TCR-CMV co-occurrence with hypergeometric tests, applying a repertoire-size bias correction to TCR pairs. A later analysis estimated false discovery rates by permuting HLA or CMV assignments 20 times. A later analysis grouped co-occurring TCRs with DBSCAN, adding TCRdist sequence similarity when clustering within HLA-allele-positive subsets. For co-occurrence clustering, repertoires with fewer than 30,000 or more than 120,000 public chains were excluded, along with about five repertoires with anomalous nucleotide sharing. The table was pulled from immuneACCESS by TCRdb, which kept in-frame rearrangements only. Such tables lose some clones; where checked, under half of the loss comes from unresolved V genes, and the rest has no known cause. The DNA gave D and trimming, while V, J and clone size come from that table. This sample is represented by about 140,000 clones; more than 75% of them were singletons. The ten largest clonotypes hold about 2.5% of the sample.

V is clipped by 3 bases and J by 2 bases, and the sequence between their germline boundaries is 7 bases long. CDR1 and CDR2 are read off the germline V gene as SGHRS and YFSETQ. Reading from cysteine to phenylalanine, the CDR3 counts 13 amino acids. Only the CDR3 portion is preserved as DNA: 39 bases, with reading frame beginning at the first base. This clone was seen a single time. The specificity of this receptor is unknown. The input lacks base qualities; no much larger clone sits a single base away. Study-wide conclusions, independent of this receptor: A later analysis reported that several top co-occurrence clusters appeared linked to parvovirus B19, influenza, CMV and Epstein-Barr virus. A group of highly shared sequence variants was considered likely to be a technical artifact of the sequencing pipeline. The classifier was reported to diagnose cytomegalovirus status with high specificity and sensitivity in both the original cohort and the validation cohort. The earlier analysis of 587 of the donors excluded 15 to 20 rarely observed V segments, including chromosome 9 orphons, because counts were too low. Roughly uniform sequencing depth across donors was assumed in presence/absence analyses, although this assumption may not hold. Because the 87-base-pair reads could not distinguish some IMGT-functional V segments, including TRBV6-2 and TRBV6-3, those segments were excluded. While some public TCRs were present in many individuals, most TCR sequences turned up only very rarely across donors. According to a later analysis, TCR association rates differed among HLA loci, with DRB1 alleles showing the most associated TCRs and HLA-C alleles showing the fewest. V-gene and J-gene trimming of TCR beta chains was associated with a missense DCLRE1C variant in a later genetic analysis, and the association was replicated in an independent cohort. A further reported finding was that TCR beta sequences accurately predicted the HLA-A and HLA-B alleles for most subjects in the first cohort. Linkage disequilibrium might explain the correlated functional status among segregating V segments, but an unknown experimental factor could not be excluded. Three of the identified cytomegalovirus-associated TCR beta chains were confirmed in vitro to be specific for cytomegalovirus antigens. According to a later analysis, most CMV-associated TCR beta chains appeared to be HLA-restricted, and the HLA associations seemed to be driven largely by CMV exposure. Because some donors lacked HLA typing at each locus, the association tests relied only on the typed subset. This cohort had only TCR beta chains sequenced, and the lack of alpha or paired-chain data limited which features could be detected. In a later analysis, HLA-associated TCR beta chains showed more clonal expansion and lower generation probabilities than non-associated chains that were equally common. When HLA alleles, especially DR and DQ, strongly co-occurred, attributing TCR associations to individual alleles was difficult. Immune exposure information for the cohort was limited to CMV serostatus. A later analysis associated approximately 17,000 TCR beta sequences with specific HLA alleles at a false discovery rate of 0.05. Compared with the approximately 710-donor mean, donors in an Asian-associated ancestry cluster had fewer N-insertions in productive TCRs, according to a later genetic analysis. In the study, around 160 TCR beta chains were listed as associated with cytomegalovirus. The authors suggested that the approach could potentially be generalized to other disease states and immunological phenotypes. An earlier analysis of some 590 of the donors showed that most TCR beta V segments appeared in productive rearrangements either about 87% or about 30% of the time, which broadly matched IMGT annotations.

This sequence was found in a man aged 50 or older in good health and CMV-seronegative. The V gene is TRBV5-1 and the J gene is TRBJ2-3, with the D segment identity uncertain. The material sequenced was PBMCs. The DNA sequence follows: TGCGCCAGCAGCTCCCAGGCCACAGATACGCAGTATTTT. This translates into CASSSQATDTQYF.